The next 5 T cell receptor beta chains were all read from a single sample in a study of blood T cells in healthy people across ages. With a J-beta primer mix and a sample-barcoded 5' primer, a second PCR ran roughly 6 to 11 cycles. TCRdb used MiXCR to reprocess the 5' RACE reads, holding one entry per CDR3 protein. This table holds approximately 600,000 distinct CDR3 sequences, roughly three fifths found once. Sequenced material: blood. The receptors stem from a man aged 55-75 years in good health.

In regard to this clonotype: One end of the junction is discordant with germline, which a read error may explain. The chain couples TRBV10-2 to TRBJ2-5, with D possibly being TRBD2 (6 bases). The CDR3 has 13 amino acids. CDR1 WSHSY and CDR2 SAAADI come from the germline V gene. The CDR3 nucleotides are TGCGCCAGCAGTGGGACTATCCAAGGGACCCAGTACTTC. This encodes CASSGTIQGTQYF.

CDR3 in amino acids: CASSEGHRVNTQYF. DNA for the CDR3: TGTGCCAGCAGTGAAGGTCATCGAGTGAATACGCAGTATTTT. The V call is TRBV6-1, the J call TRBJ2-3; no firm D call. This CDR3 contains 14 residues. Germline V lookup: CDR1 MNHNS, CDR2 SASEGT. V was trimmed by 1 base and J by 7 bases, leaving 12 bases between them.

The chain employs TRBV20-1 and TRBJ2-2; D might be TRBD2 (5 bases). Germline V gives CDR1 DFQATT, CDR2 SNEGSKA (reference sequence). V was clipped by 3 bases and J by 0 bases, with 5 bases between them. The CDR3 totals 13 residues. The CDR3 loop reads CSASSANTGELFF. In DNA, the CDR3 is TGCAGTGCTAGTAGCGCGAACACCGGGGAGCTGTTTTTT.

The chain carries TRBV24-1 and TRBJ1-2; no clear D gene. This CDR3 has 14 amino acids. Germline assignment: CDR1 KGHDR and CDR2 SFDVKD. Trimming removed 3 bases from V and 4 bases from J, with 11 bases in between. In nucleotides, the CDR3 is TGTGCCACCAGTGATCCCCTCAGGACCTATGGCTACACCTTC. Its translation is CATSDPLRTYGYTF.

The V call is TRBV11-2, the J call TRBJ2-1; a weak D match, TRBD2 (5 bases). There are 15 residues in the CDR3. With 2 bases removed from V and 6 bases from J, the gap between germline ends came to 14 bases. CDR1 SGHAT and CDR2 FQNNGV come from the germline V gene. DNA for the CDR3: TGTGCCAGCAGCTTAAGGAGAGGGCCCGGCAATGAGCAGTTCTTC. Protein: CASSLRRGPGNEQFF.